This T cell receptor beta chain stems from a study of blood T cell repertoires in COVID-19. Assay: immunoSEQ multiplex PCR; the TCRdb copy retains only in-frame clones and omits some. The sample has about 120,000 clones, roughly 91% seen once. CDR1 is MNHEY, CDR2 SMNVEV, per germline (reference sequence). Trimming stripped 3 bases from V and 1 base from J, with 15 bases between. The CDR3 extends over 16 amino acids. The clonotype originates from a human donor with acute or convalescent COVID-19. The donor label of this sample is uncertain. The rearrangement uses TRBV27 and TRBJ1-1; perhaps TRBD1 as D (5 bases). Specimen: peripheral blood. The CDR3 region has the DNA TGTGCCAGCAGTTTTTCGGGGGAATTACCGAACACTGAAGCTTTCTTT. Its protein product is CASSFSGELPNTEAFF.